The rows below give T cell receptor beta chains drawn from one sample of a study of shared clonotypes between healthy human individuals. Sequencing was performed with immunoSEQ multiplex PCR; in TCRdb, only in-frame clones are kept and a portion is missing. Among about half a million clones, 70% to 80% were seen once, and the ten largest hold about 11%. The sequenced sample was PBMCs. Receptors were obtained from a woman in her thirties or forties in good health. Some clones in this sample may be carry-over from other donors' samples. Each CDR3 is given with its conserved first and last residue. A D gene is named only where the DNA matches it firmly. The size entry is marked missing in some rows and otherwise reads once, few, many or a size class.

J: TRBJ2-2; D: -; size: -; V: TRBV4-1; CDR3: CASGKGRELFF; DNA: TGCGCCAGCGGGAAGGGTCGGGAGCTGTTTTTT
J: TRBJ2-7; D: -; size: -; V: TRBV4-1; CDR3: CASSRAGYPYEQYF; DNA: TGCGCCAGCAGCCGGGCAGGGTACCCCTACGAGCAGTACTTC
J: TRBJ2-7; D: TRBD2; size: -; V: TRBV5-1; CDR3: CASSLSGGTSYEQYF; DNA: TGCGCCAGCAGCTTGTCGGGAGGGACCTCCTACGAGCAGTACTTC
J: TRBJ2-5; D: TRBD2; size: once; V: TRBV28; CDR3: CASRHRFLADGTETQYF; DNA: TGTGCCAGCAGACATCGTTTCCTAGCGGATGGGACGGAGACCCAGTACTTC
J: TRBJ1-4; D: -; size: -; V: TRBV30; CDR3: CAWSVGAAEKLFF; DNA: TGTGCCTGGAGTGTGGGGGCTGCTGAAAAACTGTTTTTT
J: TRBJ2-3; D: -; size: -; V: TRBV11-2; CDR3: CASSLSPRDTQYF; DNA: TGTGCCAGCAGCTTATCCCCGCGAGATACGCAGTATTTT
J: TRBJ1-2; D: TRBD1; size: -; V: TRBV10-3; CDR3: CAIRVSGTANSYGYTF; DNA: TGTGCCATCAGGGTATCCGGGACAGCAAACTCCTATGGCTACACCTTC
J: TRBJ1-5; D: -; size: -; V: TRBV11-2; CDR3: CASSLAGNSNQPQHF; DNA: TGTGCCAGCAGCTTAGCAGGGAATAGCAATCAGCCCCAGCATTTT
J: TRBJ1-6; D: -; size: -; V: TRBV5-6; CDR3: CASTRGSGFNSPLHF; DNA: TGTGCCAGCACCCGAGGTTCAGGGTTCAATTCACCCCTCCACTTT
J: TRBJ2-1; D: -; size: -; V: TRBV25-1; CDR3: CASSVAGAGSDEQFF; DNA: TGTGCCAGCAGTGTAGCTGGTGCAGGGTCGGACGAGCAGTTCTTC
J: TRBJ1-2; D: -; size: -; V: TRBV27; CDR3: CASTSGTDYGYTF; DNA: TGTGCCAGCACCTCAGGGACGGACTATGGCTACACCTTC
J: TRBJ1-2; D: -; size: -; V: TRBV30; CDR3: CAWSSTPDSRYTF; DNA: TGTGCCTGGAGTTCCACCCCCGACAGTCGCTACACCTTC
J: TRBJ2-7; D: -; size: -; V: TRBV15; CDR3: CATSRDPALGEQYF; DNA: TGTGCCACCAGCAGAGATCCCGCCTTGGGGGAGCAGTACTTC
J: TRBJ2-2; D: -; size: few; V: TRBV27; CDR3: CASSLRRYTGELFF; DNA: TGTGCCAGCAGTTTGAGGCGGTACACCGGGGAGCTGTTTTTT
J: TRBJ1-1; D: -; size: -; V: TRBV29-1; CDR3: CSGGIGVGEAFF; DNA: TGCAGCGGGGGTATCGGGGTAGGTGAAGCTTTCTTT
J: TRBJ2-7; D: TRBD2; size: once; V: TRBV29-1; CDR3: CSVGGRAYEQYF; DNA: TGCAGCGTTGGCGGGAGGGCCTACGAGCAGTACTTC
J: TRBJ1-1; D: -; size: -; V: TRBV6-5; CDR3: CASSYRRQDTEAFF; DNA: TGTGCCAGCAGTTACCGCAGACAGGATACTGAAGCTTTCTTT
J: TRBJ2-1; D: TRBD2; size: -; V: TRBV7-2; CDR3: CASSSATSGAKFEQFF; DNA: TGTGCCAGCAGCTCCGCGACTAGCGGAGCAAAATTTGAGCAGTTCTTC
J: TRBJ2-2; D: -; size: -; V: TRBV7-3; CDR3: CASSLEGTGELFF; DNA: TGTGCCAGCAGCTTAGAAGGCACCGGGGAGCTGTTTTTT
J: TRBJ2-7; D: -; size: -; V: TRBV5-1; CDR3: CASSLTGAEQYF; DNA: TGCGCCAGCAGCTTGACGGGTGCCGAGCAGTACTTC
J: TRBJ1-5; D: -; size: few; V: TRBV4-3; CDR3: CASSQDWHQPQHF; DNA: TGCGCCAGCAGCCAAGATTGGCATCAGCCCCAGCATTTT
J: TRBJ2-7; D: TRBD1; size: -; V: TRBV14; CDR3: CASSPDRVGEQYF; DNA: TGTGCCAGCAGCCCGGACAGGGTTGGTGAGCAGTACTTC
J: TRBJ1-3; D: -; size: -; V: TRBV6-6; CDR3: CATTGRDTGGNTIYF; DNA: TGTGCCACCACGGGACGCGACACGGGTGGAAACACCATATATTTT
J: TRBJ1-5; D: -; size: -; V: TRBV6-5; CDR3: CASSRTGNQPQHF; DNA: TGTGCCAGCAGTCGGACAGGCAATCAGCCCCAGCATTTT
J: TRBJ2-7; D: TRBD2; size: -; V: TRBV29-1; CDR3: CSVVGLAGRTYEQYF; DNA: TGCAGCGTTGTGGGGCTAGCGGGGAGAACCTACGAGCAGTACTTC
J: TRBJ2-1; D: -; size: -; V: TRBV28; CDR3: CASSLLGRLGNEQFF; DNA: TGTGCCAGCAGTTTATTGGGACGTTTAGGGAATGAGCAGTTCTTC
J: TRBJ1-3; D: TRBD1; size: -; V: TRBV18; CDR3: CASSPAGGSSGNTIYF; DNA: TGTGCCAGCTCACCCGCAGGGGGTAGCTCTGGAAACACCATATATTTT
J: TRBJ1-1; D: -; size: -; V: TRBV9; CDR3: CASSPQDLLHTGSLTTLTEAFF; DNA: TGTGCCAGCAGCCCACAGGACCTCTTACACACAGGGTCGCTAACCACCTTAACTGAAGCTTTCTTT
J: TRBJ1-1; D: -; size: -; V: TRBV5-1; CDR3: CASSLDGMNTEAFF; DNA: TGCGCCAGCAGCTTGGACGGCATGAACACTGAAGCTTTCTTT
J: TRBJ2-1; D: TRBD2; size: -; V: TRBV19; CDR3: CASSLGTSGYNEQFF; DNA: TGTGCCAGTAGCCTCGGGACTAGCGGGTACAATGAGCAGTTCTTC
J: TRBJ2-1; D: TRBD2; size: -; V: TRBV11-1; CDR3: CASSPRTSNFDNEQFF; DNA: TGTGCCAGCAGCCCTAGGACTAGCAACTTCGACAATGAGCAGTTCTTC
J: TRBJ1-2; D: TRBD1; size: -; V: TRBV5-1; CDR3: CASSLGTGANYGYTF; DNA: TGCGCCAGCAGCCTGGGGACAGGGGCTAACTATGGCTACACCTTC
J: TRBJ1-2; D: -; size: few; V: TRBV19; CDR3: CASSRGAGNGYTF; DNA: TGTGCCAGTAGCCGGGGGGCAGGGAATGGCTACACCTTC
J: TRBJ1-2; D: -; size: -; V: TRBV5-1; CDR3: CASSLDPSNYGYTF; DNA: TGCGCCAGCAGCTTGGACCCTTCTAACTATGGCTACACCTTC
J: TRBJ2-7; D: TRBD1; size: -; V: TRBV27; CDR3: CASNRMYGTGVDEQYF; DNA: TGTGCCAGCAATCGCATGTATGGGACAGGGGTAGACGAGCAGTACTTC
J: TRBJ2-3; D: TRBD2; size: -; V: TRBV27; CDR3: CASSPLAGRSTDTQYF; DNA: TGTGCCAGCAGTCCCTTAGCGGGACGAAGCACAGATACGCAGTATTTT
J: TRBJ2-5; D: TRBD1; size: -; V: TRBV2; CDR3: CASDLGTGEETQYF; DNA: TGTGCCAGCGACCTCGGGACAGGGGAAGAGACCCAGTACTTC
J: TRBJ2-7; D: -; size: -; V: TRBV11-2; CDR3: CASSLDTFSAYEQYF; DNA: TGTGCCAGCAGCTTAGATACCTTTAGCGCCTACGAGCAGTACTTC
J: TRBJ1-2; D: -; size: -; V: TRBV9; CDR3: CASSVDQGPEYGYTF; DNA: TGTGCCAGCAGCGTAGACCAGGGTCCAGAGTATGGCTACACCTTC
J: TRBJ1-3; D: -; size: -; V: TRBV30; CDR3: CAWSVGDSGNTIYF; DNA: TGTGCCTGGAGTGTTGGCGATTCTGGAAACACCATATATTTT
J: TRBJ1-1; D: -; size: -; V: TRBV5-1; CDR3: CASSLAGRASVTEAFF; DNA: TGCGCCAGCAGCTTGGCCGGCAGGGCCAGTGTCACTGAAGCTTTCTTT
J: TRBJ1-4; D: -; size: -; V: TRBV27; CDR3: CASRGGPSEKLFF; DNA: TGTGCCAGCAGGGGTGGACCAAGTGAAAAACTGTTTTTT
J: TRBJ2-2; D: TRBD1; size: once; V: TRBV5-1; CDR3: CASSSWTGKTGELFF; DNA: TGCGCCAGCAGCTCCTGGACAGGGAAAACCGGGGAGCTGTTTTTT
J: TRBJ1-6; D: TRBD1; size: -; V: TRBV6-5; CDR3: CASRTQGVAVSPLHF; DNA: TGTGCCAGCAGGACACAGGGGGTAGCGGTTTCACCCCTCCACTTT
J: TRBJ2-5; D: -; size: once; V: TRBV5-1; CDR3: CASSFGTGQETQYF; DNA: TGCGCCAGCAGCTTCGGGACGGGGCAAGAGACCCAGTACTTC
J: TRBJ2-2; D: -; size: -; V: TRBV6-1; CDR3: CASLAALSTGELFF; DNA: TGTGCCAGTCTGGCGGCTTTGTCCACCGGGGAGCTGTTTTTT
J: TRBJ1-2; D: TRBD1; size: -; V: TRBV5-1; CDR3: CASSLVTGTGGYGYTF; DNA: TGCGCCAGCAGCTTGGTGACCGGGACAGGGGGCTATGGCTACACCTTC
J: TRBJ2-5; D: TRBD1; size: many; V: TRBV4-2; CDR3: CASSRQLRDRGGTETQYF; DNA: TGTGCCAGCAGCCGCCAACTACGGGACAGGGGAGGGACGGAGACCCAGTACTTC
J: TRBJ2-7; D: -; size: -; V: TRBV19; CDR3: CASMDATYEQYF; DNA: TGTGCCAGTATGGACGCTACCTACGAGCAGTACTTC
J: TRBJ2-2; D: -; size: -; V: TRBV14; CDR3: CASSQDLTTGELFF; DNA: TGTGCCAGCAGCCAAGATCTCACCACCGGGGAGCTGTTTTTT
J: TRBJ1-4; D: -; size: -; V: TRBV28; CDR3: CASRNRRVFREKLFF; DNA: TGTGCCAGCAGAAACAGACGGGTATTTAGGGAAAAACTGTTTTTT
J: TRBJ2-5; D: -; size: once; V: TRBV5-1; CDR3: CASSLDRAKETQYF; DNA: TGCGCCAGCAGCTTGGACAGGGCCAAAGAGACCCAGTACTTC
J: TRBJ2-1; D: TRBD2; size: -; V: TRBV7-9; CDR3: CASSSLGLAGVDEQFF; DNA: TGTGCCAGCAGCTCGCTAGGACTAGCGGGAGTCGATGAGCAGTTCTTC
J: TRBJ2-7; D: TRBD1; size: -; V: TRBV4-1; CDR3: CASSQSLGQGKNEQYF; DNA: TGCGCCAGCAGCCAATCCTTGGGACAGGGTAAAAACGAGCAGTACTTC
J: TRBJ1-1; D: -; size: few; V: TRBV7-2; CDR3: CASSFLNTEAFF; DNA: TGTGCCAGCAGCTTCCTCAACACTGAAGCTTTCTTT
J: TRBJ2-7; D: TRBD1; size: -; V: TRBV9; CDR3: CASSGGQGSSYEQYF; DNA: TGTGCCAGCAGCGGAGGACAGGGTTCATCCTACGAGCAGTACTTC